The clone carrying this TCR beta chain was recorded many times. The CDR3 has 13 amino acids. Trimming left V 5 bases short and J 12 bases short, with 18 bases between. The data were taken from a study of T-cell reconstitution after alpha-beta-depleted transplantation in children. The TCRbeta library was prepared with unique molecular identifiers. MiXCR, applied by TCRdb to the PCR reads, yields one record per CDR3 protein. This table holds about 370,000 distinct CDR3 sequences, approximately 20% found once. The receptor's source is a human donor who donated a stem cell graft to a child with acute myeloid leukemia. This rearrangement joins TRBV12-3 or TRBV12-4 to TRBJ2-3, with D hard to call. Sequenced here: PBMCs from the stem cell graft donor, sampled from the stem cell graft. The CDR3 loop is CASSRSEKSPQYF. For the CDR3, the DNA is TGTGCCAGCAGTCGTTCGGAAAAGTCCCCTCAGTATTTT.